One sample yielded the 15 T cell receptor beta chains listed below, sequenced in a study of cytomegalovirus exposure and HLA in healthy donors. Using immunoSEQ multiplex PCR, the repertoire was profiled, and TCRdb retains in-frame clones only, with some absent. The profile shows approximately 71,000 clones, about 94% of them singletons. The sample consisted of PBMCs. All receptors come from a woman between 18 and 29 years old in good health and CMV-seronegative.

CDR3 sequence reads: CASSLAYSEQFF. The CDR3 DNA reads TGTGCCAGCAGCTTGGCTTATAGTGAGCAGTTCTTC. V gene TRBV5-6 combines with J gene TRBJ2-1; D uncertain. Germline CDR1 is SGHDT and CDR2 is YYEEEE. V lost 0 bases and J lost 9, with 7 bases in between. The CDR3 extends over 12 amino acids.

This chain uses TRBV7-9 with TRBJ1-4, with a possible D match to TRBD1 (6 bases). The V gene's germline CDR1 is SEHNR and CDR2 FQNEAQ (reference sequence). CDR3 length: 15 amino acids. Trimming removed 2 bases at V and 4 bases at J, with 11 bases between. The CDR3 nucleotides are TGTGCCAGCAGCTTATCTACAGGGCGTAATGAAAAACTGTTTTTT. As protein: CASSLSTGRNEKLFF.

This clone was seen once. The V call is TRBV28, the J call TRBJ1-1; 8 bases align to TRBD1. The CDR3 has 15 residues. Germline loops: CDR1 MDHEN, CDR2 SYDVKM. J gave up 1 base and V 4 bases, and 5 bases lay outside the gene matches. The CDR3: CASSSRGTGNTEAFF. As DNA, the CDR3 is TGTGCCAGCAGTTCACGTGGGACAGGGAACACTGAAGCTTTCTTT.

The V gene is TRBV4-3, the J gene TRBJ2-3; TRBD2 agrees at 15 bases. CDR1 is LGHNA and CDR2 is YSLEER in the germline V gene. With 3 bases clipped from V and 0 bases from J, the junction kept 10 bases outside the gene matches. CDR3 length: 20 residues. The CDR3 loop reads CASSHTIGTSGGFSTDTQYF. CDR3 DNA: TGCGCCAGCAGCCACACAATCGGGACTAGCGGGGGGTTTAGCACAGATACGCAGTATTTT.

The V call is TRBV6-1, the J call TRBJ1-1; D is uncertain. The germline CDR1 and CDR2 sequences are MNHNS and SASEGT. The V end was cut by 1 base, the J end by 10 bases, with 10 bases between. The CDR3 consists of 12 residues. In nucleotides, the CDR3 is TGTGCCAGCAGTGAAGTGGAGCGCCCAGCTTTCTTT. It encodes CASSEVERPAFF.

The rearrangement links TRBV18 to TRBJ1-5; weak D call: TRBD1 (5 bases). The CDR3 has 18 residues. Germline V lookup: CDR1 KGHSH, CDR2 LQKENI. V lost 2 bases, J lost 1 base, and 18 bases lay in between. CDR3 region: CASSPNWGGGNSNQPQHF. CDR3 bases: TGTGCCAGCTCACCAAATTGGGGGGGAGGGAACAGCAATCAGCCCCAGCATTTT.

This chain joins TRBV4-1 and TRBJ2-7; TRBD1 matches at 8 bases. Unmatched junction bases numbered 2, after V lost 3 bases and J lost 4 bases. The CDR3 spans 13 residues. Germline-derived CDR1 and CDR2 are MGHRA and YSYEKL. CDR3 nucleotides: TGCGCCAGCAGCCAGACAGGGGAGTACGAGCAGTACTTC. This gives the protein CASSQTGEYEQYF.

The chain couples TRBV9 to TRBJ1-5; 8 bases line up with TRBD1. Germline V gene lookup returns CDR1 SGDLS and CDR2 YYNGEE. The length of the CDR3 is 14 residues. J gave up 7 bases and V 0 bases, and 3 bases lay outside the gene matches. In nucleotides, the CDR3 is TGTGCCAGCAGCGTAGATGGGACAGGCCAGCCCCAGCATTTT. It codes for CASSVDGTGQPQHF.

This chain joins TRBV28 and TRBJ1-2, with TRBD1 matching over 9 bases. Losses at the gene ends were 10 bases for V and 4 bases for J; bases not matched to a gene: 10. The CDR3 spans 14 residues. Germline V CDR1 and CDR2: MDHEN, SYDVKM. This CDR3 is CATLLPGQGYGYTF. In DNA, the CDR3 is TGTGCCACCCTTCTACCGGGACAGGGCTATGGCTACACCTTC.

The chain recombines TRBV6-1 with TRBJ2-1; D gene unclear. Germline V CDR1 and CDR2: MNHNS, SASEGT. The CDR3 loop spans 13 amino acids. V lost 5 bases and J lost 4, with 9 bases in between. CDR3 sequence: CASSREEYNEQFF. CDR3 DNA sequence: TGTGCCAGCAGTCGCGAGGAATACAATGAGCAGTTCTTC.

The CDR3 DNA is TGTGCCAGCATGACGGGACAGGCTAATGAAAAACTGTTTTTT. It codes for CASMTGQANEKLFF. V gene TRBV28 combines with J gene TRBJ1-4; 8 bases are shared with TRBD1. V shed 7 bases, J shed 3 bases, and the junction held 4 bases outside the gene matches. This CDR3 is 14 amino acids long. Germline V gene sequence: CDR1 MDHEN, CDR2 SYDVKM.

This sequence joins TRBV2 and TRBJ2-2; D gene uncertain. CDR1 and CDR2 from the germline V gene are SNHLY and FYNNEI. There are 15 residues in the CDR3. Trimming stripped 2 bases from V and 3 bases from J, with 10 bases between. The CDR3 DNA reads TGTGCCAGCAGTGAATGGAGAATGGACACCGGGGAGCTGTTTTTT. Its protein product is CASSEWRMDTGELFF.

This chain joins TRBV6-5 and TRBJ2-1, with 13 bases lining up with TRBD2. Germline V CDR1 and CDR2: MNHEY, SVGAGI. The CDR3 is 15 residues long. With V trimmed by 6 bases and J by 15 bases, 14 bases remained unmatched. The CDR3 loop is CASSPGLAGERNPFF. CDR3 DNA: TGTGCCAGCAGCCCCGGACTAGCGGGAGAAAGGAATCCGTTCTTC.

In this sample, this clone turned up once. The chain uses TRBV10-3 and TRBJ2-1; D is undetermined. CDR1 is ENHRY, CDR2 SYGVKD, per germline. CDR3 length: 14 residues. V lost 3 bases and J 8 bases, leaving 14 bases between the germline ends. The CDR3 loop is CAISENNKMDEQFF. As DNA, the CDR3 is TGTGCCATCAGTGAAAACAATAAGATGGATGAGCAGTTCTTC.

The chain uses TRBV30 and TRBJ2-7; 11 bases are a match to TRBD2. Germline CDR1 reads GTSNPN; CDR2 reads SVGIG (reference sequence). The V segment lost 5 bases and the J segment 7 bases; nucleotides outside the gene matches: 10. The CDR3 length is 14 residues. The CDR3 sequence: CAWEIAGGPAEQYF. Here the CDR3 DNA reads TGTGCCTGGGAGATAGCGGGAGGGCCTGCGGAGCAGTACTTC.